Below are 15 T cell receptor beta chains sequenced from a single sample in a study of T cells in Graves' hyperthyroidism and ophthalmopathy. TCR beta CDR3 regions were amplified from RNA transcripts. When the TCR CDR3 underwent first-round RT-PCR, the HTBI primer set was used. TCRdb ran MiXCR on the multiplex PCR reads and lists one entry per CDR3 protein. This sample has about 720,000 distinct CDR3 sequences; about a sixth occur once, and the top ten carry under 9.5%. What was sequenced was blood. The receptors derive from a man aged 18 to 30 with Graves' hyperthyroidism.

A few counts support this clonotype. The chain combines TRBV4-1 with TRBJ2-3; 7 bases align to TRBD2. CDR1 and CDR2 from the germline V gene are MGHRA and YSYEKL. CDR3 length: 15 residues. V shed 4 bases and J 3 bases; nucleotides not matched to a gene: 7. The CDR3 region is CASSLREGRTDTQYF. CDR3 nucleotide sequence: TGCGCCAGCAGCCTTAGGGAGGGGAGGACAGATACGCAGTATTTT.

In this sample, this clonotype turned up many times. The V call is TRBV28, the J call TRBJ2-7; 9 bases map to TRBD2. V was pared by 2 bases and J by 6 bases, with 17 bases of the junction left unmatched. This CDR3 is 18 amino acids long. Per the germline V gene, CDR1 is MDHEN and CDR2 is SYDVKM. This CDR3 reads CASSLRASGKFFGLEQYF. The CDR3, as DNA: TGTGCCAGCAGTTTACGGGCTAGCGGGAAATTTTTCGGCCTCGAGCAGTACTTC.

The chain carries TRBV5-4 and TRBJ2-2, with 8 bases aligning to TRBD2. The germline CDR1 and CDR2 sequences are SGHNT and YYREEE (reference sequence). With 5 bases clipped from V and 3 bases from J, the junction kept 9 bases outside the gene matches. The CDR3 runs 16 residues. CDR3 sequence: CASSKPGLVDTGELFF. The CDR3 DNA reads as TGTGCCAGCAGTAAACCGGGACTAGTCGACACCGGGGAGCTGTTTTTT.

This clonotype came up many times. The chain combines TRBV24-1 with TRBJ2-1, with 7 bases fitting TRBD1. The length of the CDR3 is 12 residues. Germline CDR1 is KGHDR and CDR2 is SFDVKD. Trimming at V came to 10 bases and at J to 2 bases, leaving 1 base not matched to a gene. The CDR3 nucleotides read TGTGCCACTGGGACAGCCTACAATGAGCAGTTCTTC. It specifies CATGTAYNEQFF.

This clonotype was seen many times. The rearrangement joins TRBV24-1 to TRBJ2-3; 9 nucleotides match TRBD2. Unmatched junction bases numbered 9, after V lost 2 bases and J lost 4 bases. Looked up from germline, CDR1 is KGHDR and CDR2 is SFDVKD. The CDR3 is made up of 17 amino acids. In nucleotides, the CDR3 is TGTGCCACCAGTGATTCGGTAGCGGGAGACCGGGCAGATACGCAGTATTTT. Translation gives CATSDSVAGDRADTQYF.

The rearrangement joins TRBV7-6 to TRBJ1-2; 9 bases match TRBD1. This CDR3 region has 18 residues. Germline V CDR1 and CDR2: SGHVS, FNYEAQ. V shed 2 bases and J 3 bases; nucleotides not matched to a gene: 13. The CDR3 DNA reads TGTGCCAGCAGCTTAAGGTCGCCACAGGGGGCTGGCGACTATGGCTACACCTTC. It specifies CASSLRSPQGAGDYGYTF.

V gene TRBV20-1 combines with J gene TRBJ2-3; 10 nucleotides align to TRBD2. Germline V gives CDR1 DFQATT, CDR2 SNEGSKA (reference sequence). The V gene end was trimmed by 0 bases and the J gene end by 4 bases; junction bases not matched to a gene: 13. The CDR3 length is 18 residues. The CDR3 loop reads CSARDTLAGVRDADTQYF. The CDR3 coding sequence is TGCAGTGCTAGAGATACCCTAGCGGGAGTGCGTGACGCAGATACGCAGTATTTT.

This clonotype came up a few times. CDR3 nucleotides: TGTGCCTGGGGAAAAAACACCATATATTTT. This sequence encodes CAWGKNTIYF. The chain carries TRBV30 and TRBJ1-3; D not certain. Trimming stripped 5 bases from V and 6 bases from J, with 5 bases between. Looked up from germline, CDR1 is GTSNPN and CDR2 is SVGIG (reference sequence). This CDR3 spans 10 amino acids.

This clonotype was recorded many times. The chain links TRBV18 to TRBJ2-5; TRBD2 matches 13 bases. After removal of 0 bases from V and 4 bases from J, the junction contained 2 bases not matched to a gene. Looked up from germline, CDR1 is KGHSH and CDR2 is LQKENI. This CDR3 is built from 16 residues. CDR3 in amino acids: CASSPPWTSGRETQYF. The CDR3 nucleotides are TGTGCCAGCTCACCACCTTGGACTAGCGGGAGAGAGACCCAGTACTTC.

This chain's CDR3 is CASSPRDRTLGSRVSGELFF. The DNA for the CDR3 is TGTGCCAGCAGCCCCCGCGACAGGACCTTAGGGTCGCGCGTATCCGGGGAGCTGTTTTTT. J is TRBJ2-2 and V is TRBV5-5; D is possibly TRBD1 (6 bases). Germline CDR1 SGHKS, CDR2 YYEKEE (reference sequence). This CDR3 contains 20 residues. Trimming cost V 4 bases and J 6 bases, with 31 bases left between them. The complete variable domain, with remaining parts taken from reference TRBV5-5 and TRBJ2-2, reads DAGVTQSPTHLIKTRGQQVTLRCSPISGHKSVSWYQQVLGQGPQFIFQYYEKEERGRGNFPDRFSARQFPNYSSELNVNALLLGDSALYLCASSPRDRTLGSRVSGELFFGEGSRLTVL.

This clonotype showed up many times. The chain is built from TRBV9 and TRBJ1-1, with D possibly TRBD1 on 5 matching bases. Germline values: CDR1 SGDLS, CDR2 YYNGEE. Between the trimmed V and J ends, which lost 4 bases and 0 bases, there was a span of 16 bases. CDR3 length: 16 residues. The DNA of the CDR3 is TGTGCCAGCAGCTGGGGGGTGGATCAGCTGAACACTGAAGCTTTCTTT. Residues: CASSWGVDQLNTEAFF.

This clonotype was found a few times. The V call is TRBV20-1, the J call TRBJ2-2; D uncertain. CDR3 size: 15 residues. The ends were cut back, 0 bases at V and 0 bases at J, with 8 bases in the middle. The germline CDR1 and CDR2 sequences are DFQATT and SNEGSKA (reference sequence). The CDR3 spells CSARELGANTGELFF. DNA of the CDR3: TGCAGTGCTAGAGAGTTAGGCGCGAACACCGGGGAGCTGTTTTTT.

This clonotype occurred a few times. The chain recombines TRBV6-1 with TRBJ2-1, with 8 bases identical to TRBD2. Per germline, CDR1 MNHNS and CDR2 SASEGT. The CDR3 totals 15 residues. Trimming removed 6 bases from V and 8 bases from J; junction bases left unmatched: 12. CDR3 sequence (DNA): TGTGCCAGCAGGCCGGGACTAGTATTTTCCGATGAGCAGTTCTTC. Translating gives CASRPGLVFSDEQFF.

This clonotype was seen just once. The chain employs TRBV15 and TRBJ2-5, with unresolved D. The CDR3 spans 13 residues. V was shortened by 4 bases and J by 5 bases, with 11 bases between the two germline ends. Germline V gives CDR1 LNHNV, CDR2 YYDKDF (reference sequence). CDR3 loop: CATSTEMVETQYF. The CDR3 DNA follows: TGTGCCACCAGCACAGAGATGGTCGAGACCCAGTACTTC.

The J gene is TRBJ1-5, the V gene TRBV25-1; D possibly corresponds to TRBD1 (5 bases). The V end was cut by 9 bases, the J end by 5 bases, with 14 bases between. There are 13 residues in the CDR3. Germline V lookup: CDR1 MGHDK, CDR2 SYGVNS. CDR3 amino acids: CASGAHGDQPQHF. The DNA for the CDR3 is TGTGCCAGTGGGGCCCACGGGGATCAGCCCCAGCATTTT.